The 2 T cell receptor beta chains listed next were all sequenced from one sample in a study of identical twins. One entry per CDR3 protein results from TCRdb running MiXCR on the 5' RACE reads. The top ten clones hold 0.27% of a sample with approximately 1.8 million distinct CDR3 sequences, roughly 35% of them seen once. Sequencing was done on a sample of cord blood. These receptors all come from a newborn girl in good health.

The chain is built from TRBV20-1 and TRBJ2-7, with D tentatively TRBD1 (5 bases). The V and J ends lost 0 bases and 4 bases respectively, with 16 bases between them. The CDR3 is 15 residues long. Germline V gives CDR1 DFQATT, CDR2 SNEGSKA (reference sequence). The CDR3 loop is CSARDLGHPSYEQYF. The CDR3 DNA sequence: TGCAGTGCTAGAGATCTAGGACACCCTTCTTACGAGCAGTACTTC.

CDR3 sequence: CASSVDGTWYNNEQYF. The CDR3 DNA reads as TGTGCCAGCAGCGTAGACGGAACCTGGTACAACAATGAGCAGTACTTC. The gene calls are TRBV9 and TRBJ2-5; unclear D gene. Germline values: CDR1 SGDLS, CDR2 YYNGEE. There are 16 residues in the CDR3. With 0 bases removed from V and 11 bases from J, the gap between germline ends came to 23 bases.